This TCR beta chain emerged from a study of shared clonotypes between healthy human individuals. Study-wide background: Donors had three CD4 naive, three CD4 memory, two CD8 naive and one CD8 memory plate apiece.

Study-level findings and limits: Lower generation probabilities were found for non-shared clonotypes than for those shared by all four donors. Rarefaction showed sorted-subset sequencing was incomplete despite large depth.

Per the original methods: There were no quality scores in the junction-only immunoSEQ sequences, so filtering differed. Data came from immunoSEQ multiplex PCR; TCRdb stores just in-frame clones and leaves some out. V and J calls and clone size come straight from that table; D and trimming were deduced from the DNA. The sample has about 1,800,000 clones; roughly 94% are singletons. About this clone itself: Its antigen is not known.

Trimming removed 0 bases from V and 2 bases from J; junction bases left unmatched: 3. CDR3 size: 15 residues. Per germline, CDR1 SGDLS and CDR2 YYNGEE. CD8 cells classed as naive were CD45RO-negative and positively selected for CCR7, excluding terminally differentiated effector memory CD45RA+ cells. The sequencing sample was made of naive CD8+ T cells sorted from blood. The gene calls are TRBV9 and TRBJ2-7; 9 bases fit TRBD2. The receptor's source is a man aged 18 to 35 in good health. The CDR3 sequence is CASSVAPSGAYEQYF. CDR3 coding DNA: TGTGCCAGCAGCGTAGCCCCTAGCGGGGCCTACGAGCAGTACTTC.